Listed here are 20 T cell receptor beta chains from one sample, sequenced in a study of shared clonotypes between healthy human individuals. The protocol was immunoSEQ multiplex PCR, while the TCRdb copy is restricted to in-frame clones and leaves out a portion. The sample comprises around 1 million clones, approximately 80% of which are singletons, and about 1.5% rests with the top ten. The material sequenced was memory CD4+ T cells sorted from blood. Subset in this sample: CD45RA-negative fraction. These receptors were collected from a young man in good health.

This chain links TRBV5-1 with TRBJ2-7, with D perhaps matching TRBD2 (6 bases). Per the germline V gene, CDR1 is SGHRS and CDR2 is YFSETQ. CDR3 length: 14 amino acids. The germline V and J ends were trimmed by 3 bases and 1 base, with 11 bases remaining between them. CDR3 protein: CASSSLGGSYEQYF. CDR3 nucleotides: TGCGCCAGCAGCTCCCTGGGGGGTTCCTACGAGCAGTACTTC.

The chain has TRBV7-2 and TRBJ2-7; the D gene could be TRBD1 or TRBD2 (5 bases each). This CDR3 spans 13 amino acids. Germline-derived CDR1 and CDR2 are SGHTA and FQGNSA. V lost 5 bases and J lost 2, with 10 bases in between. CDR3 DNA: TGTGCCAGCAGCCCCGGGGCCCCCTACGAGCAGTACTTC. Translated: CASSPGAPYEQYF.

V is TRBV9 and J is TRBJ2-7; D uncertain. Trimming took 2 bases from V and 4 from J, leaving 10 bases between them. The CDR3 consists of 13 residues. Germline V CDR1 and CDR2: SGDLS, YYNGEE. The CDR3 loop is CASSVGLGYEQYF. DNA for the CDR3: TGTGCCAGCAGCGTTGGGCTGGGGTACGAGCAGTACTTC. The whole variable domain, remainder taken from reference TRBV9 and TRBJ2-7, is DSGVTQTPKHLITATGQRVTLRCSPRSGDLSVYWYQQSLDQGLQFLIQYYNGEERAKGNILERFSAQQFPDLHSELNLSSLELGDSALYFCASSVGLGYEQYFGPGTRLTVT.

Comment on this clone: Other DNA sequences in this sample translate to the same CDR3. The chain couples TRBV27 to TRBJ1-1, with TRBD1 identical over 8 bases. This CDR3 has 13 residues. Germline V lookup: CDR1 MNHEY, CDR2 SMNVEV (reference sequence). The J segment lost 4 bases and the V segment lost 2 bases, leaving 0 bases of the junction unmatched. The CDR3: CASSLTGGTEAFF. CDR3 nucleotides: TGTGCCAGCAGTTTAACAGGGGGCACTGAAGCTTTCTTT.

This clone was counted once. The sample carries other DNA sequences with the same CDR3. CDR3 sequence: CASSLQDGNTEAFF. The DNA of the CDR3 is TGCGCCAGCAGCCTACAGGACGGGAACACTGAAGCTTTCTTT. V and J are TRBV5-1 and TRBJ1-1; D is possibly TRBD1 (5 bases). The CDR3 has 14 residues. Between the trimmed V and J ends, which lost 4 bases and 1 base, there was a span of 11 bases. Per germline, CDR1 SGHRS and CDR2 YFSETQ. The entire variable domain, with the rest obtained from reference TRBV5-1 and TRBJ1-1, is as follows: KAGVTQTPRYLIKTRGQQVTLSCSPISGHRSVSWYQQTPGQGLQFLFEYFSETQRNKGNFPGRFSGRQFSNSRSEMNVSTLELGDSALYLCASSLQDGNTEAFFGQGTRLTVV.

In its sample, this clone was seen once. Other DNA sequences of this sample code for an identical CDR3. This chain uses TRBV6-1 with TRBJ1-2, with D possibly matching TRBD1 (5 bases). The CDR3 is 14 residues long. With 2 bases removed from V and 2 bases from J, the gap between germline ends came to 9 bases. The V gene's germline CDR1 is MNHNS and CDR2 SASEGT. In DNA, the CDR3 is TGTGCCAGCAGTGAACCAGGGTTCAACTATGGCTACACCTTC. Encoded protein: CASSEPGFNYGYTF.

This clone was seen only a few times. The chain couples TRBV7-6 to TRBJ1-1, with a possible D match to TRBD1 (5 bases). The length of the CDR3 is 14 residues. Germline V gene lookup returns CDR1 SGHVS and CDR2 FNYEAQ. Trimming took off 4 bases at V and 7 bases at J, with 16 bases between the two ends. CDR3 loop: CASSSQAGSGEAFF. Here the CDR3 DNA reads TGTGCCAGCAGCTCCCAGGCAGGGAGTGGTGAAGCTTTCTTT.

The CDR3 reads CASSSLMYEKLFF. The CDR3 bases are TGTGCCAGCAGCTCCCTGATGTATGAAAAACTGTTTTTT. This chain links TRBV5-6 with TRBJ1-4; D uncertain. This CDR3 is 13 amino acids long. Trimming took off 3 bases at V and 6 bases at J, with 9 bases between the two ends. In germline, CDR1 is SGHDT, CDR2 YYEEEE.

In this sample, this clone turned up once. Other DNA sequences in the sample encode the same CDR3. The CDR3, as DNA: TGTGCCAGCAGCCTAGGACAGGGGGTCACAGATACGCAGTATTTT. Its protein is CASSLGQGVTDTQYF. The chain has TRBV7-9 and TRBJ2-3; 10 nucleotides match TRBD1. There are 15 residues in the CDR3. V shed 5 bases, J shed 2 bases, and the junction held 4 bases outside the gene matches. Germline values: CDR1 SEHNR, CDR2 FQNEAQ (reference sequence).

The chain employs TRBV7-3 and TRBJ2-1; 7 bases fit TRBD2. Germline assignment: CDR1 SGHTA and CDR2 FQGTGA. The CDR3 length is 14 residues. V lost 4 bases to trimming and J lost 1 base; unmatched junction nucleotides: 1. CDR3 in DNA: TGTGCCAGCAGCTCAGCGGGGTCCTACAATGAGCAGTTCTTC. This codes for CASSSAGSYNEQFF.

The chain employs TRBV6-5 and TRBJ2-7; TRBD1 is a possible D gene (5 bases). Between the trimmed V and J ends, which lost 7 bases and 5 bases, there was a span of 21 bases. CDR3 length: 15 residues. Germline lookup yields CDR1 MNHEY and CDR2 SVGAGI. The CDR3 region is CASTPVLGRWDEQYF. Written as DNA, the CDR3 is TGTGCCAGCACTCCAGTACTGGGGCGATGGGACGAGCAGTACTTC.

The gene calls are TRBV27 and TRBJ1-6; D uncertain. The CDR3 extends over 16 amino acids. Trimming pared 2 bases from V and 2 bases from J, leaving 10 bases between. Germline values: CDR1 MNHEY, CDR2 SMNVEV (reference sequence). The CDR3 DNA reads TGTGCCAGCAGTTTACTGGGAACCCCCTATAATTCACCCCTCCACTTT. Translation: CASSLLGTPYNSPLHF.

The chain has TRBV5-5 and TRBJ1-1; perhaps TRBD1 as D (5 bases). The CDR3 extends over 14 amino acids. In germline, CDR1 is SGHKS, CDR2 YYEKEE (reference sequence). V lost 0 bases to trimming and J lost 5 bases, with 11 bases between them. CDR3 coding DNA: TGTGCCAGCAGCTTGGAGTCGGGACGGACTGAAGCTTTCTTT. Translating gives CASSLESGRTEAFF.

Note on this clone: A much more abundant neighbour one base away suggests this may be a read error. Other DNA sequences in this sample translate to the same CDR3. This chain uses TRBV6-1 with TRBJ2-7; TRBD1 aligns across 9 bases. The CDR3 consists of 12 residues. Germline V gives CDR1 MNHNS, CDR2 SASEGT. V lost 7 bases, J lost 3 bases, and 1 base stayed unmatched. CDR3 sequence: CASTGQGYEQYF. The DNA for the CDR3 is TGTGCCAGCACGGGACAGGGCTACGAGCAGTACTTC.

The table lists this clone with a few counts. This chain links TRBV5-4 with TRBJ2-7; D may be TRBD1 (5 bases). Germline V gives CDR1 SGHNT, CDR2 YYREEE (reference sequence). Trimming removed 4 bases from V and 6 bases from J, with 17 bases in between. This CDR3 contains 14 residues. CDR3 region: CASSAQGFSSEQYF. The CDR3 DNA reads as TGTGCCAGCAGCGCGCAGGGATTTTCCAGCGAGCAGTACTTC.

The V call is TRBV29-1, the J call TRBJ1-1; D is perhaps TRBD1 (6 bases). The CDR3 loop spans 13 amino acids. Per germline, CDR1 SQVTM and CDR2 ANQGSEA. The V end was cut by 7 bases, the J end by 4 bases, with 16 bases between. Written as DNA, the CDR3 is TGCAGCGCCCAACAGGGAGTTGGCACTGAAGCTTTCTTT. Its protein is CSAQQGVGTEAFF. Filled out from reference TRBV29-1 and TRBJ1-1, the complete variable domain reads SAVISQKPSRDICQRGTSLTIQCQVDSQVTMMFWYRQQPGQSLTLIATANQGSEATYESGFVIDKFPISRPNLTFSTLTVSNMSPEDSSIYLCSAQQGVGTEAFFGQGTRLTVV.

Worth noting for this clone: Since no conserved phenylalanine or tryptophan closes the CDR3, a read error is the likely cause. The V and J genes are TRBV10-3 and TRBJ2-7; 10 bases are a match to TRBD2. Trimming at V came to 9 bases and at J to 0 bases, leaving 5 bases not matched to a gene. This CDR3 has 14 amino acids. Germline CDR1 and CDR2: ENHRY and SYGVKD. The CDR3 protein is CAIRAGGSSYEQYS. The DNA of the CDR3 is TGTGCCATTCGAGCGGGGGGGAGCTCCTACGAGCAGTACTCC.

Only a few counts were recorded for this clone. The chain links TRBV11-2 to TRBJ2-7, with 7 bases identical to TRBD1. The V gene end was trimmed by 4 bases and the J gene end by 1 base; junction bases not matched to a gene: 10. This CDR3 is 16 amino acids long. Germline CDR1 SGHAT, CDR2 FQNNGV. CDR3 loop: CASSSPDRRKSYEQYF. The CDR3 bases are TGTGCCAGCAGCTCCCCGGACAGGAGAAAATCCTACGAGCAGTACTTC.

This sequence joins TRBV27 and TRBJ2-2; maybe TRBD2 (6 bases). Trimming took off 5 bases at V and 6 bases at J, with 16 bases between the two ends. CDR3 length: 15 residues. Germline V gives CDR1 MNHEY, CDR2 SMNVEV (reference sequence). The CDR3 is CASSLGGSWPGELFF. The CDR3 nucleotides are TGTGCCAGCAGTCTGGGGGGTTCTTGGCCCGGGGAGCTGTTTTTT.

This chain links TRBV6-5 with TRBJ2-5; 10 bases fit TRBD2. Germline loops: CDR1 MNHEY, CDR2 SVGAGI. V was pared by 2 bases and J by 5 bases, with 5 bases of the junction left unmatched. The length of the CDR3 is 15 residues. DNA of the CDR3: TGTGCCAGCAGTTACGACAGCGGGAGGGGGGAGACCCAGTACTTC. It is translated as CASSYDSGRGETQYF.